The entry below gives a single T cell receptor (beta chain) sequence along with its context. Its antigen remains unidentified. Germline loops: CDR1 MDHEN, CDR2 SYDVKM. The CDR3 extends over 16 amino acids. V was pared by 5 bases and J by 2 bases, with 9 bases of the junction left unmatched. This specimen belongs to a study of T cells in narcolepsy. Assay: immunoSEQ multiplex PCR; the TCRdb copy retains only in-frame clones and omits some. The sample holds about 27,000 clones, approximately 85% seen once. Findings of the study overall: Autoreactive HCRT-specific and TRIB2-specific clonotypes were marked in same-patient CSF-versus-blood CD4+ comparisons. Reportedly, autoreactive clonotypes were serially detected in patients' blood but not controls'. Some memory CD4+ repertoires had no autoreactive clone sequences.

Material: memory (CD45RA-) CD4+ T cells from blood. The receptor was derived from a human donor in good health. V gene TRBV28 combines with J gene TRBJ1-5; 7 nucleotides match TRBD1. CDR3 region: CASSLGQVIGNQPQHF. The CDR3 nucleotides are TGTGCCAGCAGTCTCGGACAGGTCATTGGCAATCAGCCCCAGCATTTT.